In this sample, the clone carrying this T cell receptor (beta chain) turned up many times. Its antigen is not identified. Described time point: persistent/refractory GD, antithyroid drugs over 5 years with positive TRAb. Generation of the TCR library employed RNA extracted from PBMCs. Graves' disease diagnosis relied on American Thyroid Association guidelines. CDR3 length equals 15 residues. V shed 6 bases, J shed 2 bases, and the junction held 8 bases outside the gene matches. Germline loops: CDR1 SGHRS, CDR2 YFSETQ. The record originates from a study of regulatory T cells in long-lasting Graves disease. Across the study: With positive TSH receptor antibodies and over 5 years of antithyroid drugs, Graves' disease was considered persistent. Findings of the study overall: TCR diversity in persistent Graves' patients was below that of newly diagnosed ones. Sample size was small, which may have lowered accuracy.

Arm-PCR of CDR3 regions and iRepertoire HTBI primers were the basis on which TCR beta libraries were built. TCRdb itself ran the multiplex PCR reads through MiXCR, one entry per CDR3 protein. The sample has around 400,000 distinct CDR3 sequences; 23% are singletons. This receptor was obtained from a female donor with Graves disease. The material was peripheral blood mononuclear cells (PBMCs), obtained when the disease was refractory, from a patient treated with antithyroid drugs. The J gene is TRBJ2-1, the V gene TRBV5-1; 7 bases map to TRBD1. In DNA form, the CDR3 reads TGCGCCAGCACAGTACAGGGGAGCACCTACAATGAGCAGTTCTTC. Amino acids: CASTVQGSTYNEQFF. The variable domain in full, with the rest retrieved from reference TRBV5-1 and TRBJ2-1, is KAGVTQTPRYLIKTRGQQVTLSCSPISGHRSVSWYQQTPGQGLQFLFEYFSETQRNKGNFPGRFSGRQFSNSRSEMNVSTLELGDSALYLCASTVQGSTYNEQFFGPGTRLTVL.